This TCR beta chain was captured by sequencing in a study of blood T cell repertoires in COVID-19. Overall study context: From the United States, Italy and Spain came samples of acute and convalescent COVID-19.

Sequenced by immunoSEQ multiplex PCR; TCRdb stores in-frame clones only, minus some. The sample records a few hundred thousand clones, about 88% being singletons. Looked up from germline, CDR1 is SGHTA and CDR2 is FQGNSA. This CDR3 spans 14 amino acids. Trimming took 5 bases from V and 5 from J, leaving 13 bases between them. Donors were grouped by their self-reported clinical history. This clone came up a few times. The receptor comes from a man in his thirties or forties with acute COVID-19. Specimen: PBMCs or T cells enriched from blood (not recorded which). The chain recombines TRBV7-2 with TRBJ1-3, with D possibly being TRBD1 (5 bases). The CDR3 loop reads CASSQGTARNTIYF. Written as DNA, the CDR3 is TGTGCCAGCAGCCAGGGCACAGCTCGAAACACCATATATTTT.